Shown below are 18 T cell receptor beta chains from a single sample sequenced in a study of blood T cell repertoires in COVID-19. The protocol was immunoSEQ multiplex PCR, while the TCRdb copy is restricted to in-frame clones and leaves out a portion. Among about 180,000 clones listed, 90% were seen once. The sequencing sample was made of peripheral blood. These receptors originate from a middle-aged man with acute or convalescent COVID-19.

The V call is TRBV6-2 or TRBV6-3, the J call TRBJ2-7, with TRBD1 identical over 10 bases. The CDR3 has 14 residues. The J segment lost 3 bases and the V segment lost 5 bases, leaving 4 bases of the junction unmatched. CDR1 and CDR2 from the germline V gene are MNHEY and SVGEGT. The CDR3 loop reads CASSLRDRGYEQYV. In DNA, the CDR3 is TGTGCCAGCAGTCTCCGGGACAGGGGCTACGAGCAGTACGTC.

The V gene is TRBV5-1, the J gene TRBJ2-1, with 9 bases fitting TRBD2. J was trimmed by 4 bases and V by 4 bases; bases with no gene match: 6. CDR3 length equals 15 residues. Germline CDR1 SGHRS, CDR2 YFSETQ. The CDR3 DNA reads TGCGCCAGCAGCCAGGGGACTAGCCCTTACAATGAGCAGTTCTTC. Protein product: CASSQGTSPYNEQFF.

A note on this clone: In the same sample, other DNA sequences code for this CDR3. V gene TRBV5-1 combines with J gene TRBJ2-3; D may be TRBD2 (6 bases). Looked up from germline, CDR1 is SGHRS and CDR2 is YFSETQ. There are 14 residues in the CDR3. V shed 2 bases and J shed 2 bases, with 9 bases lying between them. The CDR3, as DNA: TGCGCCAGCAGCTTCGGGGGTTACACAGATACGCAGTATTTT. Translating gives CASSFGGYTDTQYF.

The rearrangement uses TRBV27 and TRBJ1-5; D might be TRBD1 (5 bases). Germline V lookup: CDR1 MNHEY, CDR2 SMNVEV (reference sequence). CDR3 length: 17 amino acids. Trimming cost V 1 base and J 4 bases, with 17 bases left between them. In DNA, the CDR3 is TGTGCCAGCAGTTTATTGGGGGGGGACTCTGGGAATCAGCCCCAGCATTTT. This encodes CASSLLGGDSGNQPQHF.

The V and J genes are TRBV7-2 and TRBJ1-1; TRBD1 aligns across 7 bases. The CDR3 is made up of 15 amino acids. The germline gives CDR1 SGHTA, CDR2 FQGNSA. Trimming at V came to 1 base and at J to 3 bases, leaving 5 bases not matched to a gene. DNA for the CDR3: TGTGCCAGCAGCTTAGTGGCAGGGGGATACACTGAAGCTTTCTTT. Translation: CASSLVAGGYTEAFF. The whole variable domain, filled in from reference TRBV7-2 and TRBJ1-1, reads GAGVSQSPSNKVTEKGKDVELRCDPISGHTALYWYRQSLGQGLEFLIYFQGNSAPDKSGLPSDRFSAERTGGSVSTLTIQRTQQEDSAVYLCASSLVAGGYTEAFFGQGTRLTVV.

The count of this clone is one. The V call is TRBV6-1, the J call TRBJ1-2; D is uncertain. This CDR3 is built from 15 residues. Germline V gene sequence: CDR1 MNHNS, CDR2 SASEGT. V lost 1 base and J lost 1, with 10 bases in between. The CDR3 region has the DNA TGTGCCAGCAGTGAAGAGGTCGGAGTTAACTATGGCTACACCTTC. Protein: CASSEEVGVNYGYTF.

The rearrangement uses TRBV3-1 (or the pseudogene TRBV3-2) and TRBJ2-1; TRBD2 matches at 15 bases. V gave up 3 bases and J gave up 7 bases; unmatched junction bases: 4. This CDR3 contains 16 residues. Germline CDR1 is LGHDT and CDR2 is YNNKEL (reference sequence). The DNA for the CDR3 is TGTGCCAGCAGCCAGACCGGGACTAGCGGGAGGAATGAGCAGTTCTTC. It translates to CASSQTGTSGRNEQFF.

The rearrangement uses TRBV11-2 and TRBJ2-4; TRBD1 matches 8 bases. The CDR3 spans 15 residues. Germline values: CDR1 SGHAT, CDR2 FQNNGV. V lost 1 base, J lost 4 bases, and 3 bases stayed unmatched. This CDR3 is CASSLVWTGKNIQYF. As DNA, the CDR3 is TGTGCCAGCAGCTTAGTATGGACAGGGAAAAACATTCAGTACTTC.

The V gene is TRBV2, the J gene TRBJ1-5; D may be TRBD1 (6 bases). The CDR3 sequence is 15 residues long. Between the trimmed V and J ends, which lost 3 bases and 4 bases, there was a span of 13 bases. Germline V gene lookup returns CDR1 SNHLY and CDR2 FYNNEI. CDR3 protein: CASSDNRVRNQPQHF. DNA for the CDR3: TGTGCCAGCAGTGACAACAGGGTTCGGAATCAGCCCCAGCATTTT. Drawing the rest from reference TRBV2 and TRBJ1-5, the complete variable domain is EPEVTQTPSHQVTQMGQEVILRCVPISNHLYFYWYRQILGQKVEFLVSFYNNEISEKSEIFDDQFSVERPDGSNFTLKIRSTKLEDSAMYFCASSDNRVRNQPQHFGDGTRLSIL.

The genes are TRBV4-2 and TRBJ2-3, with TRBD2 identical over 15 bases. CDR1 and CDR2 from the germline V gene are LGHNA and YNFKEQ. The CDR3 spans 18 residues. V was pared by 2 bases and J by 5 bases, with 8 bases of the junction left unmatched. The CDR3 nucleotides read TGTGCCAGCAGCCAATCCGCTGGGGGACTAGCGGGGGGAGATACGCAGTATTTT. As protein: CASSQSAGGLAGGDTQYF.

V usage is TRBV7-3 and J usage is TRBJ1-1; D is possibly TRBD1 (6 bases). Germline CDR1 reads SGHTA; CDR2 reads FQGTGA. The CDR3 contains 15 residues. Trimming left V 5 bases short and J 4 bases short, with 17 bases between. CDR3 loop: CASSATGIGATEAFF. The CDR3 DNA reads TGTGCCAGCAGCGCCACAGGGATCGGGGCCACTGAAGCTTTCTTT. The whole variable domain, remainder taken from reference TRBV7-3 and TRBJ1-1, is GAGVSQTPSNKVTEKGKYVELRCDPISGHTALYWYRQSLGQGPEFLIYFQGTGAADDSGLPNDRFFAVRPEGSVSTLKIQRTERGDSAVYLCASSATGIGATEAFFGQGTRLTVV.

V gene TRBV18 combines with J gene TRBJ2-1; D call uncertain. V lost 2 bases to trimming and J lost 10 bases, with 15 bases between them. The CDR3 consists of 14 residues. CDR1 is KGHSH and CDR2 is LQKENI in the germline V gene. In nucleotides, the CDR3 is TGTGCCAGCTCACCAGGCACAGCTGATAGGGAGCAGTTCTTC. Its protein product is CASSPGTADREQFF.

This chain links TRBV7-2 with TRBJ1-5, with D maybe TRBD1 (6 bases). Between the trimmed V and J ends, which lost 4 bases and 5 bases, there was a span of 9 bases. The CDR3 spans 13 residues. Per the germline V gene, CDR1 is SGHTA and CDR2 is FQGNSA. CDR3: CASSSTGYQPQHF. CDR3 DNA: TGTGCCAGCAGCTCAACAGGGTATCAGCCCCAGCATTTT.

This clone was detected a few times. The rearrangement joins TRBV9 to TRBJ1-2, with TRBD1 matching 9 bases. Trimming at V came to 3 bases and at J to 0 bases, leaving 3 bases not matched to a gene. CDR3 length: 15 residues. The germline CDR1 and CDR2 sequences are SGDLS and YYNGEE. CDR3: CASSEGQGTNYGYTF. CDR3 DNA: TGTGCCAGCAGCGAAGGACAGGGGACTAACTATGGCTACACCTTC.

The chain is built from TRBV5-4 and TRBJ2-3; 11 bases match TRBD2. J lost 4 bases, V lost 4 bases, and 8 bases had no gene match. CDR3 size: 16 residues. In germline, CDR1 is SGHNT, CDR2 YYREEE (reference sequence). The CDR3 coding sequence is TGTGCCAGCAGCACGATTAGCGGGGGGGCCTCAGATACGCAGTATTTT. Translation gives CASSTISGGASDTQYF.

The CDR3 spells CASSPAAGGNTIYF. The CDR3, as DNA: TGTGCCAGCAGTCCGGCGGCGGGCGGAAACACCATATATTTT. The chain links TRBV27 to TRBJ1-3; no clear D. Trimming shortened V by 5 bases and J by 4 bases, and 12 bases separated the two germline ends. From germline, CDR1 is MNHEY and CDR2 SMNVEV (reference sequence). The CDR3 runs to 14 residues.

The chain has TRBV30 and TRBJ2-1, with 7 nucleotides matching TRBD2. The CDR3 extends over 13 amino acids. J lost 10 bases, V lost 2 bases, and 8 bases had no gene match. Germline V gives CDR1 GTSNPN, CDR2 SVGIG (reference sequence). The CDR3 nucleotides are TGTGCCTGGAGTCGACCGGGAGGAGGGGAGCAGTTCTTC. Translated, it gives CAWSRPGGGEQFF.

This clone was observed a few times. J is TRBJ2-7 and V is TRBV21-1; the table calls TRBD1, which could not be checked here. TRBV21-1 is given as a pseudogene. The CDR3 sequence is 14 residues long. The CDR3 bases are TGTGCCAGCAACCCCGGACAGGGGATCTACGAGCAGTACGTC. Translation: CASNPGQGIYEQYV.